This T cell receptor beta chain appears in the sequencing data of a study of blood T cell repertoires in COVID-19. Study background: Sites in the United States, Italy and Spain provided acute and convalescent COVID-19 samples. PBMCs, B-cell-depleted T cells, or T cells provided the cDNA or gDNA that made up the material.

Per the original data handling: Nucleated cell counts were estimated from reference gene primer amplification. Produced via immunoSEQ multiplex PCR; TCRdb's table is partial and in-frame only. D and trimming were read from the DNA, whereas the V and J calls and clone size are those reported in that table. The sample includes about 6,100 clones, around 91% of them seen just once. Sample: peripheral blood. This TCR derives from a human donor in a cohort sampled during active COVID-19.

CDR3: CASSLTSGTHHEQFF. The CDR3 nucleotides are TGTGCCAGCAGCCTGACTAGCGGCACCCATCATGAGCAGTTCTTC. The V call is TRBV7-2, the J call TRBJ2-1, with 9 bases lining up with TRBD2. CDR3 size: 15 residues. The trim removed 5 bases at V and 8 bases at J, leaving 10 bases unmatched. CDR1 and CDR2 (germline): SGHTA, FQGNSA. Complete variable domain (other parts from reference TRBV7-2 and TRBJ2-1): GAGVSQSPSNKVTEKGKDVELRCDPISGHTALYWYRQSLGQGLEFLIYFQGNSAPDKSGLPSDRFSAERTGGSVSTLTIQRTQQEDSAVYLCASSLTSGTHHEQFFGPGTRLTVL.